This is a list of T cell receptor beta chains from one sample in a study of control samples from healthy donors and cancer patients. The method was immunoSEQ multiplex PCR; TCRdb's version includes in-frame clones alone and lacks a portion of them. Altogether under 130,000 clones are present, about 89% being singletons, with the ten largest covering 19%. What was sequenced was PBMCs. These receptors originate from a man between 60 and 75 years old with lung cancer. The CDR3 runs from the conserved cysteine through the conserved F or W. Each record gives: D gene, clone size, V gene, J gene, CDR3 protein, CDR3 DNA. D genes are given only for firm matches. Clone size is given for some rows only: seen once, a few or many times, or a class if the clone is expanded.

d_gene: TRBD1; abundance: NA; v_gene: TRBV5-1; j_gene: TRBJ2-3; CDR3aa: CASSFRGQLSTDTQYF; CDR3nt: TGCGCCAGCAGCTTTCGGGGACAGCTTAGCACAGATACGCAGTATTTT
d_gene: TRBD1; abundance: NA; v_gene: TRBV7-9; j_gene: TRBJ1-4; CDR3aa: CASSSRQGTNEKLFF; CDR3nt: TGTGCCAGCAGCTCAAGACAGGGGACTAATGAAAAACTGTTTTTT
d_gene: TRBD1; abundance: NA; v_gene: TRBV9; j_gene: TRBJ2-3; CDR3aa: CASSVTTGTTDTQYF; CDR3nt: TGTGCCAGCAGCGTAACGACAGGGACCACAGATACGCAGTATTTT
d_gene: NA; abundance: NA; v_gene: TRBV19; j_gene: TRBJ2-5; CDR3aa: CASSIDRLQETQYF; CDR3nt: TGTGCCAGTAGTATCGACAGACTACAAGAGACCCAGTACTTC
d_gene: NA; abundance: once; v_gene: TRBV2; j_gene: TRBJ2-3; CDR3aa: CASSTISSTDTQYF; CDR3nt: TGTGCCAGCAGTACCATATCTAGCACAGATACGCAGTATTTT
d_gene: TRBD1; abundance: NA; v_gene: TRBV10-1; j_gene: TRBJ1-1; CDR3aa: CATSDRGGGGTEAFF; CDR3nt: TGCGCCACCTCGGACAGGGGAGGAGGAGGAACTGAAGCTTTCTTT
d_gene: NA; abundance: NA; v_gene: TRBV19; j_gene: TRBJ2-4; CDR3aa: CASSIEGLKNIQYF; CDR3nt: TGTGCCAGTAGTATCGAGGGCCTCAAAAACATTCAGTACTTC
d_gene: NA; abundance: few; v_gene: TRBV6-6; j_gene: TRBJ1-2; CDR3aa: CASSPPGYYGYTF; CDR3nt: TGTGCCAGCAGTCCCCCAGGCTACTATGGCTACACCTTC
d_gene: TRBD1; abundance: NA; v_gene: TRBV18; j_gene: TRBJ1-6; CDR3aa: CASSSDRGFSPLHF; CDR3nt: TGTGCCAGCTCATCGGACAGGGGATTCTCACCCCTCCACTTT
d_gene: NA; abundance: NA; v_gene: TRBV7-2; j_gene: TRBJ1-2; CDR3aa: CASSERTAAAYYGYTF; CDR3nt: TGTGCCAGCAGCGAGCGGACGGCGGCTGCTTACTATGGCTACACCTTC
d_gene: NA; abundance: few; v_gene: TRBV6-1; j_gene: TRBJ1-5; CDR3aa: CASSVFGKPEGQPQHF; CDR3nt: TGTGCCAGCAGTGTTTTCGGCAAACCCGAGGGGCAGCCCCAGCATTTT
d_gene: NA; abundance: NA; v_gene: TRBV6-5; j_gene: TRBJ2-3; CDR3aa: CASSLSEASTDTQYF; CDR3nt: TGTGCCAGCAGTCTCAGCGAGGCTAGCACAGATACGCAGTATTTT
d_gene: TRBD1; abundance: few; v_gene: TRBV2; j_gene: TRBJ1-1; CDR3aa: CASRTEGAPNTEAFF; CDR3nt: TGTGCCAGCAGGACCGAGGGGGCTCCGAACACTGAAGCTTTCTTT
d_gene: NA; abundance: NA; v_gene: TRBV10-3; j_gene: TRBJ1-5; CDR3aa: CAISETGLVQPQHF; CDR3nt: TGTGCCATCAGTGAGACAGGGCTGGTTCAGCCCCAGCATTTT
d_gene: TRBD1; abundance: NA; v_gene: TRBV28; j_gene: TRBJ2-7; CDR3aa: CASSPRGQEKEQYF; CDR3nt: TGTGCCAGCAGTCCTAGGGGACAGGAAAAAGAGCAGTACTTC
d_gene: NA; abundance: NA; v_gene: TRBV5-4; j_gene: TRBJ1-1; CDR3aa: CASSPLMGEAFF; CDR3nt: TGTGCCAGCAGCCCGCTAATGGGGGAAGCTTTCTTT
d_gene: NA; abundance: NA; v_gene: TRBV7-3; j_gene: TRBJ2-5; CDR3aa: CASSLTAAQETQYF; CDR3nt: TGTGCCAGCAGCTTAACAGCAGCCCAAGAGACCCAGTACTTC
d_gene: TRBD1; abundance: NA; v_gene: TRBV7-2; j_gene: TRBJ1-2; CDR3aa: CASSRGGQASNYGYTF; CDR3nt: TGTGCCAGCAGCCGGGGGGGACAGGCCTCAAACTATGGCTACACCTTC
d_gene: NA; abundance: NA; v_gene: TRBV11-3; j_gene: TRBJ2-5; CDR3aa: CASSLGIGGPQETQYF; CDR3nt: TGTGCCAGCAGCTTAGGAATTGGGGGGCCCCAAGAGACCCAGTACTTC
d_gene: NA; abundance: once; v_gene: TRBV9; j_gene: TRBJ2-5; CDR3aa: CASSASLSGGGTQYF; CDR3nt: TGTGCCAGCAGCGCCTCTCTAAGTGGGGGTGGGACCCAGTACTTC
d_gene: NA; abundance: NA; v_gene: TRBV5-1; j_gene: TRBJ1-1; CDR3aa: CVSSLGHRGAEAFF; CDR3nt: TGCGTCAGCAGCTTGGGCCATCGGGGGGCTGAAGCTTTCTTT
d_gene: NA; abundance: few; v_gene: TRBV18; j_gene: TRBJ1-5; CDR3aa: CASSTQGGNQPQHF; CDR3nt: TGTGCCAGCTCAACACAGGGAGGCAATCAGCCCCAGCATTTT
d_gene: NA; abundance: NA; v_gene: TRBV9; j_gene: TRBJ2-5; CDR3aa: CASSTQQGGETQYF; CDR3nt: TGTGCCAGCAGCACACAACAGGGAGGAGAGACCCAGTACTTC
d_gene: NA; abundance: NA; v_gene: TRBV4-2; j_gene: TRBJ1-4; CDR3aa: CASSRNRAEASGNEKLFF; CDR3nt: TGTGCCAGCAGCCGGAACCGGGCCGAAGCTTCGGGTAATGAAAAACTGTTTTTT
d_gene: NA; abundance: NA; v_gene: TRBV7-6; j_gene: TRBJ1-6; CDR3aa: CASSKQGLNNSPLHF; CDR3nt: TGTGCCAGCAGCAAGCAGGGTCTCAATAATTCACCCCTCCACTTT
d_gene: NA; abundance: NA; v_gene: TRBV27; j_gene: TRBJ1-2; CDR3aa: CASSSSDGRGYTF; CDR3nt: TGTGCCAGCAGTTCCTCGGACGGCCGGGGCTACACCTTC
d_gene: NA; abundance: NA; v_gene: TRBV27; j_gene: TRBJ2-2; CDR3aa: CASSPQSGAGELFF; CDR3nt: TGTGCCAGCAGCCCTCAGTCAGGAGCCGGGGAGCTGTTTTTT
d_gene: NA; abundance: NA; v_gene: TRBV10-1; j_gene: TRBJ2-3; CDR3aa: CASSGIGGRGWSDTQYF; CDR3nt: TGCGCCAGCAGTGGAATTGGGGGCAGGGGATGGTCAGATACGCAGTATTTT
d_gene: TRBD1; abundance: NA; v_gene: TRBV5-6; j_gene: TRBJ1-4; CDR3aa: CASSMTGGNNEKLFF; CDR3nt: TGTGCCAGCAGCATGACAGGGGGGAATAATGAAAAACTGTTTTTT
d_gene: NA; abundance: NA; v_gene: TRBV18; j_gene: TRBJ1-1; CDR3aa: CASSQPNTEAFF; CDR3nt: TGTGCCAGCTCACAACCGAACACTGAAGCTTTCTTT
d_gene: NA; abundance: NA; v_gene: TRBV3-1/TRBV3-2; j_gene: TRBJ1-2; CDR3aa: CASSQQGNYGYTF; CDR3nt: TGTGCCAGCAGCCAACAGGGTAACTATGGCTACACCTTC
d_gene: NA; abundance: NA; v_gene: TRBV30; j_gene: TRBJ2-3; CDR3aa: CAWSVMGGRTDTQYF; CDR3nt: TGTGCCTGGAGTGTAATGGGGGGCCGCACAGATACGCAGTATTTT
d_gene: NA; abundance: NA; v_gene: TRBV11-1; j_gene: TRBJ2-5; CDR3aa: CASSLVPGPKETQYF; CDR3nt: TGTGCCAGCAGCTTAGTCCCGGGACCAAAAGAGACCCAGTACTTC
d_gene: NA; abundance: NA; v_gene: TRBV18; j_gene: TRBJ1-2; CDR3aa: CASSPPGRNYGYTF; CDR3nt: TGTGCCAGCTCACCACCAGGCAGGAACTATGGCTACACCTTC
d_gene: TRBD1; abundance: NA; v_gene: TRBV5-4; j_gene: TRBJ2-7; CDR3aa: CASSSPDRSLGEQYF; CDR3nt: TGTGCCAGCAGCTCACCGGACAGGTCCTTGGGCGAGCAGTACTTC
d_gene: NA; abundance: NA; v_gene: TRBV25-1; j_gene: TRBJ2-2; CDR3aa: CASSRGGTGELFF; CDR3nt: TGTGCCAGCAGTCGAGGGGGCACCGGGGAGCTGTTTTTT
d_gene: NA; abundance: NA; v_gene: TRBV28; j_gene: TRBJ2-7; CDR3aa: CASSKRPYEQYF; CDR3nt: TGTGCCAGCAGCAAACGGCCTTACGAGCAGTACTTC
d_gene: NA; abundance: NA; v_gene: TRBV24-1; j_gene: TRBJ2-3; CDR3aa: CATSDLHGDTQYF; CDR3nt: TGTGCCACCAGTGATCTACACGGAGATACGCAGTATTTT
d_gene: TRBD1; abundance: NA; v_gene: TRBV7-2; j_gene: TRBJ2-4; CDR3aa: CASSIRGGRGNIQYF; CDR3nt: TGTGCCAGCAGCATTAGGGGCGGCAGGGGGAACATTCAGTACTTC
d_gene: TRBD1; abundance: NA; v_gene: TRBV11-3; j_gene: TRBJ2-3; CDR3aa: CASSLQGASDTQYF; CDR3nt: TGTGCCAGCAGCTTACAGGGGGCATCAGATACGCAGTATTTT
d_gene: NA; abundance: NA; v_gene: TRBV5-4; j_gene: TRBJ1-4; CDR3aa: CASSINRATNEKLFF; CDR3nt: TGTGCCAGCAGCATCAACAGAGCAACTAATGAAAAACTGTTTTTT
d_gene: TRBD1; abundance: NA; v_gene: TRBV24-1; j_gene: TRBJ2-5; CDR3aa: CATSDNYRGNQETQYF; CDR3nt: TGTGCCACCAGTGATAATTACAGGGGAAACCAAGAGACCCAGTACTTC
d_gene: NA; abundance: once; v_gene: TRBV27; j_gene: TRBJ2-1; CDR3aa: CASSPQLGRTYNEQFF; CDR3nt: TGTGCCAGCAGCCCCCAACTGGGCAGGACCTACAATGAGCAGTTCTTC
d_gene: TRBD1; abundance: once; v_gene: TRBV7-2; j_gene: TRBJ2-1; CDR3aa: CASSLVSGQKQFF; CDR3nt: TGTGCCAGCAGCTTAGTATCGGGACAGAAGCAGTTCTTC
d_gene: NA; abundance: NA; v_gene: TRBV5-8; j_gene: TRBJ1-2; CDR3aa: CASSLEGISNYGYTF; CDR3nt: TGTGCCAGCAGCTTGGAGGGAATCTCCAATTATGGCTACACCTTC
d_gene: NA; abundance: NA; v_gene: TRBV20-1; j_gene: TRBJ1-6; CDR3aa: CSASSPGLGSPLHF; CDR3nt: TGCAGTGCTAGTAGCCCAGGTTTAGGTTCACCCCTCCACTTT
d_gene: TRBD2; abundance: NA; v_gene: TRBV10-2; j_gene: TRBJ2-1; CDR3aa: CASRSLAGGYNEQFF; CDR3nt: TGCGCCAGCAGAAGCCTAGCGGGGGGTTATAATGAGCAGTTCTTC
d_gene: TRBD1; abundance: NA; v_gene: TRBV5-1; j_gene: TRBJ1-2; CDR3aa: CASSLNRQGNGYTF; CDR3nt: TGCGCCAGCAGCCTCAATAGACAGGGGAATGGCTACACCTTC